This TCR beta chain was sequenced for a study of lymphopenia after photon versus proton radiotherapy. The study's findings and limits: Photon-treated patients lost naive T cells and TCR diversity; proton-treated stayed stable. Better survival with proton therapy was suggested as possible, not demonstrated. In patients who died, overall survival fell as post-nadir TCR diversity dropped more. Post-nadir diversity loss with photons came from oligoclonal expansion, particularly CD8+ Temra cells.

The protocol was immunoSEQ multiplex PCR, while the TCRdb copy is restricted to in-frame clones and leaves out a portion. The sample consists of more than 30,000 clones, roughly 84% of them appearing once. This clone is classed as medium-sized (0.01 to 0.1%). The target antigen is unknown. V shed 4 bases and J shed 3 bases, with 16 bases lying between them. The CDR3 spans 15 residues. Germline lookup yields CDR1 LGHNA and CDR2 YNFKEQ. The sample was peripheral blood, taken from a patient treated with photon-based radiotherapy. The gene calls are TRBV4-2 and TRBJ2-7, with D tentatively TRBD2 (6 bases). The TCR comes from a man aged 50 to 59 with gastric cancer. CDR3 in amino acids: CASSPSGTSSYEQYF. The CDR3 DNA is TGTGCCAGCAGCCCTTCCGGGACTTCCAGCTACGAGCAGTACTTC.